The clone carrying this T cell receptor beta chain occurred many times. Its specificity is not known. V was clipped by 1 base and J by 5 bases, with 8 bases between them. Looked up from germline, CDR1 is KGHDR and CDR2 is SFDVKD. The CDR3 consists of 13 residues. Naive CD8 T cells underwent sorting with the CD8+CD4-CCR7+CD45RA+ definition. The record originates from a study of molecular identifiers for immune sequencing clone quantification. Study-wide results and caveats: Over 97% of effector molecules, but under 1% in naive cells, were held by clones with more than 20 RNA copies.

Generation of bulk TCR libraries relied on previously described methods and listed TCR primers. In TCRdb, the PCR reads were re-called with MiXCR into one record per CDR3 protein. The sample lists fewer than 30,000 distinct CDR3 sequences, 17% seen once, with more than 0.75% in the top ten. The specimen sequenced was naive CD8+ T cells from blood, with Jurkat cell RNA spiked in. The sample's subset: FACS-sorted CD8+CD4-CCR7+CD45RA+ naive T cells. The receptor was isolated from a human donor in good health. Some libraries in this study had Jurkat cell RNA spiked in. The chain employs TRBV24-1 and TRBJ2-7; D is uncertain. This CDR3 reads CATSDFAGNEQYF. The CDR3 DNA sequence: TGTGCCACCAGTGATTTTGCCGGTAACGAGCAGTACTTC.